The T cell receptor beta chain under discussion was sequenced for a study of cytomegalovirus exposure and HLA in healthy donors. The donors formed part of the approximately 120-subject validation cohort, distinct from the roughly 620-subject first cohort. This clone was seen a single time. The antigen is not known. Study-wide results and limits: The finding came from a later analysis; first-cohort TCR clusters tended to co-occur in the roughly 120 validation repertoires. The study listed some 160 cytomegalovirus-associated TCR beta chains.

CDR1 is SGHNT and CDR2 is YYREEE in the germline V gene (reference sequence). Trimming pared 2 bases from V and 4 bases from J, leaving 9 bases between. The CDR3 runs 13 residues. The method was immunoSEQ multiplex PCR; TCRdb's version includes in-frame clones alone and lacks a portion of them. The table has some 110,000 clones, 86% seen once. The specimen was PBMCs. This receptor was identified in a man between 18 and 29 years old in good health and CMV-seronegative. V and J are TRBV5-4 and TRBJ2-5; D is possibly TRBD2 (6 bases). The CDR3 DNA reads TGTGCCAGCAGCTTATCTAGCGTAGAGACCCAGTACTTC. Its translation: CASSLSSVETQYF.